The 27 T cell receptor beta chains given below trace back to one sample, sequenced in a study of T cell changes during pregnancy in multiple sclerosis. Sequencing was performed with immunoSEQ multiplex PCR; in TCRdb, only in-frame clones are kept and a portion is missing. The sample consists of around 100,000 clones, 90% of them appearing once. The input for sequencing was peripheral blood, taken in the second trimester of pregnancy. These receptors all stem from a female donor in good health, enrolled as a control in a pregnancy study.

The gene calls are TRBV4-3 and TRBJ1-1; 7 nucleotides agree with TRBD1. Germline values: CDR1 LGHNA, CDR2 YSLEER. CDR3 length: 15 residues. The ends lost 0 bases at V and 0 bases at J; junction bases unmatched: 1. The CDR3 sequence: CASSQERGLNTEAFF. CDR3 in DNA: TGCGCCAGCAGCCAAGAAAGGGGGCTGAACACTGAAGCTTTCTTT.

This chain uses TRBV19 with TRBJ2-7, with TRBD1 matching 7 bases. The CDR3 is made up of 13 amino acids. The germline CDR1 and CDR2 sequences are LNHDA and SQIVND (reference sequence). V trimming: 8 bases; J trimming: 0 bases; junction bases outside the gene matches: 4. CDR3 bases: TGTGCCAGTTCGGGACAGCTCTCCTACGAGCAGTACTTC. This codes for CASSGQLSYEQYF.

J is TRBJ2-7 and V is TRBV27; 7 positions agree with TRBD2. The germline V gene has CDR1 MNHEY and CDR2 SMNVEV (reference sequence). This CDR3 region has 14 residues. The V gene end was trimmed by 10 bases and the J gene end by 1 base; junction bases not matched to a gene: 10. The CDR3 loop reads CATRLTSISYEQYF. CDR3 nucleotides: TGTGCCACCAGACTGACTAGCATTTCCTACGAGCAGTACTTC.

The DNA for the CDR3 is TGTGCCAGCAGCTTAAGGGGGTCGGAGCAGCCCCAGCATTTT. Translating it yields CASSLRGSEQPQHF. The V gene is TRBV5-6, the J gene TRBJ1-5; D is possibly TRBD1 (6 bases). Trimming left V 2 bases short and J 7 bases short, with 13 bases between. Per germline, CDR1 SGHDT and CDR2 YYEEEE. CDR3 length: 14 residues.

About this clone: One end of the junction fails to match germline, which may point to a read error. This chain connects TRBV7-7 to TRBJ2-5; perhaps TRBD2 as D (5 bases). Germline CDR1 is SSHAT and CDR2 is FNYEAQ (reference sequence). The CDR3 sequence is 13 residues long. CDR3 in DNA: TGTGCTAGCAGCTTAGACCTAGCTGAGACCCAGTACTTC. This gives the protein CASSLDLAETQYF.

This chain uses TRBV19 with TRBJ2-7; D gene ambiguous. The V end lost 1 base, the J end lost 3 bases, and 16 bases lay between the germline ends. The CDR3 has 16 amino acids. Germline V gives CDR1 LNHDA, CDR2 SQIVND (reference sequence). The chain's CDR3 is CASSIVYPGSRYEQYF. The CDR3 region has the DNA TGTGCCAGTAGTATAGTCTACCCAGGCTCGCGCTACGAGCAGTACTTC.

This chain joins TRBV6-4 and TRBJ2-1, with 12 bases matching TRBD2. J gave up 7 bases and V 4 bases, and 8 bases lay outside the gene matches. The V gene's germline CDR1 is MRHNA and CDR2 SNTAGT. The CDR3 length is 16 residues. The CDR3 sequence is CASSGELAGGKNEQFF. The CDR3 DNA sequence: TGTGCCAGCAGTGGTGAACTAGCGGGAGGTAAAAATGAGCAGTTCTTC.

This chain connects TRBV7-9 to TRBJ1-2; a weak D match, TRBD1 (5 bases). Trimming removed 2 bases from V and 7 bases from J, with 11 bases in between. The length of the CDR3 is 13 residues. The V gene's germline CDR1 is SEHNR and CDR2 FQNEAQ (reference sequence). CDR3: CASSLSGVGGYTF. The CDR3 DNA reads as TGTGCCAGCAGCTTATCGGGGGTGGGTGGCTACACCTTC.

A single count supports this clone. The V call is TRBV9, the J call TRBJ2-2, with 7 bases identical to TRBD2. The CDR3 covers 15 residues. Germline trimming cut 4 bases from V and 3 bases from J; bases unmatched to any gene: 6. Germline V lookup: CDR1 SGDLS, CDR2 YYNGEE. CDR3: CASSSGTTYTGELFF. The CDR3 DNA sequence: TGTGCCAGCAGCTCCGGGACTACCTACACCGGGGAGCTGTTTTTT.

This clone was detected only once. The rearrangement uses TRBV6-4 and TRBJ1-1; D not certain. The CDR3 loop spans 13 amino acids. Trimming took 5 bases from V and 0 from J, leaving 7 bases between them. Germline V gives CDR1 MRHNA, CDR2 SNTAGT. The CDR3 coding sequence is TGTGCCAGCAGTTCTACAGTGAACACTGAAGCTTTCTTT. Translation gives CASSSTVNTEAFF.

J is TRBJ2-3 and V is TRBV11-2; tentative D call: TRBD1 (6 bases). CDR3 length: 14 residues. Germline CDR1 reads SGHAT; CDR2 reads FQNNGV. V lost 2 bases, J lost 4 bases, and 10 bases lay in between. CDR3 residues: CASSLTRGADTQYF. In nucleotides, the CDR3 is TGTGCCAGCAGCTTAACCAGGGGCGCAGATACGCAGTATTTT.

The sample holds a few counts of this clone. The chain is built from TRBV19 and TRBJ2-2; 11 bases agree with TRBD1. V was clipped by 6 bases and J by 6 bases; unmatched bases: 3. Looked up from germline, CDR1 is LNHDA and CDR2 is SQIVND (reference sequence). CDR3 length equals 14 residues. CDR3 DNA sequence: TGTGCCAGTAGGGGGACAGGGGGATCCGGGGAGCTGTTTTTT. This gives the protein CASRGTGGSGELFF.

The chain links TRBV6-1 to TRBJ2-2; weak D call: TRBD1 (6 bases). Germline-derived CDR1 and CDR2 are MNHNS and SASEGT. The CDR3 runs to 15 residues. V shed 2 bases and J shed 4 bases, with 11 bases lying between them. CDR3 DNA sequence: TGTGCCAGCAGTGAAAACAGGGTGGGCACCGGGGAGCTGTTTTTT. Translated: CASSENRVGTGELFF.

V is TRBV27 and J is TRBJ2-1; the D gene is possibly TRBD2 (5 bases). The CDR3 sequence is 15 residues long. The V and J ends lost 7 bases and 0 bases respectively, with 13 bases between them. Germline assignment: CDR1 MNHEY and CDR2 SMNVEV (reference sequence). DNA of the CDR3: TGTGCCAGCATTATTAGAAGCGGCTCCTACAATGAGCAGTTCTTC. It encodes CASIIRSGSYNEQFF.

The chain uses TRBV6-1 and TRBJ2-7; 9 bases line up with TRBD2. The CDR3 covers 17 residues. Losses at the gene ends were 1 base for V and 4 bases for J; bases not matched to a gene: 11. The germline V gene encodes CDR1 MNHNS and CDR2 SASEGT. The CDR3 DNA follows: TGTGCCAGCAGTGAAGTACCCCTAGCGGGAAGGCCATACGAGCAGTACTTC. Residues: CASSEVPLAGRPYEQYF.

CDR3 sequence reads: CASSLDRRNTEAFF. The CDR3 DNA reads TGTGCCAGCAGCTTGGACAGGAGGAATACTGAAGCTTTCTTT. The chain combines TRBV7-6 with TRBJ1-1; 7 nucleotides match TRBD1. Germline V CDR1 and CDR2: SGHVS, FNYEAQ. This CDR3 comprises 14 residues. V gave up 3 bases and J gave up 5 bases; unmatched junction bases: 6.

The chain joins TRBV18 to TRBJ1-2; the D gene is possibly TRBD1 (6 bases). Trimming shortened V by 0 bases and J by 8 bases, and 10 bases separated the two germline ends. The CDR3 covers 13 residues. The germline V gene encodes CDR1 KGHSH and CDR2 LQKENI. CDR3 sequence reads: CASSPPNRVGYTF. The CDR3 DNA is TGTGCCAGCTCACCACCTAACAGGGTCGGCTACACCTTC.

The rearrangement uses TRBV19 and TRBJ2-1; 8 nucleotides line up with TRBD1. The length of the CDR3 is 14 residues. Germline V gives CDR1 LNHDA, CDR2 SQIVND (reference sequence). Losses at the gene ends were 6 bases for V and 2 bases for J; bases not matched to a gene: 3. The CDR3 region is CASRRTGTYNEQFF. CDR3 nucleotides: TGTGCCAGTAGAAGGACAGGGACCTACAATGAGCAGTTCTTC. The variable domain in full, with the rest retrieved from reference TRBV19 and TRBJ2-1, is DGGITQSPKYLFRKEGQNVTLSCEQNLNHDAMYWYRQDPGQGLRLIYYSQIVNDFQKGDIAEGYSVSREKKESFPLTVTSAQKNPTAFYLCASRRTGTYNEQFFGPGTRLTVL.

This CDR3 reads CASRGGGATEAFF. The CDR3 DNA sequence: TGTGCCAGCAGGGGCGGAGGGGCCACTGAAGCTTTCTTT. V is TRBV6-4 and J is TRBJ1-1; a possible D gene is TRBD1 (5 bases). Between the trimmed V and J ends, which lost 6 bases and 4 bases, there was a span of 12 bases. Germline values: CDR1 MRHNA, CDR2 SNTAGT. The CDR3 is 13 amino acids.

J is TRBJ2-3 and V is TRBV6-5; 11 nucleotides line up with TRBD2. CDR1 is MNHEY and CDR2 is SVGAGI in the germline V gene. V gave up 6 bases and J gave up 4 bases; unmatched junction bases: 3. The CDR3 is 14 residues long. The CDR3 here is CASRGTSGPDTQYF. The CDR3 bases are TGTGCCAGCAGGGGGACTAGCGGTCCAGATACGCAGTATTTT.

The rearrangement links TRBV20-1 to TRBJ2-5; 7 nucleotides match TRBD2. After removal of 6 bases from V and 6 bases from J, the junction contained 4 bases not matched to a gene. CDR3 length equals 11 residues. Per the germline V gene, CDR1 is DFQATT and CDR2 is SNEGSKA (reference sequence). CDR3 residues: CSAGLEQTQYF. The DNA of the CDR3 is TGCAGTGCAGGACTAGAGCAGACCCAGTACTTC.

This clone has just one count. The CDR3 bases are TGTGCCAGTAGTATATATCCAGGGATGTACGAGCAGTACTTC. Its protein is CASSIYPGMYEQYF. The rearrangement uses TRBV19 and TRBJ2-7; maybe TRBD1 (5 bases). The CDR3 covers 14 residues. Germline V gives CDR1 LNHDA, CDR2 SQIVND (reference sequence). Trimming left V 2 bases short and J 4 bases short, with 12 bases between.

The CDR3 region has the DNA TGTGCCAGCAGCCTGAGTGGGGGCATGGGCGGTGAAGCTTTCTTT. Protein sequence: CASSLSGGMGGEAFF. The rearrangement links TRBV6-5 to TRBJ1-1; TRBD1 is a possible D gene (6 bases). CDR3 size: 15 residues. Germline V gene data show CDR1 as MNHEY and CDR2 as SVGAGI. Trimming removed 6 bases at V and 7 bases at J, with 21 bases between.

The chain has TRBV12-5 and TRBJ2-2; possibly TRBD1 for D (6 bases). CDR1 and CDR2 from the germline V gene are LGHNT and FRNRAP. This CDR3 region has 14 residues. V gave up 5 bases and J gave up 4 bases, with 11 bases separating them. The CDR3, as DNA: TGTGCTAGTGGTACAGGGAGTGGCACCGGGGAGCTGTTTTTT. The encoded protein is CASGTGSGTGELFF.

This chain links TRBV7-6 with TRBJ2-7, with TRBD1 matching 8 bases. The CDR3 extends over 16 amino acids. Trimming removed 2 bases from V and 1 base from J; junction bases left unmatched: 7. Per germline, CDR1 SGHVS and CDR2 FNYEAQ. CDR3 residues: CASSLPEQGASYEQYF. The CDR3 nucleotides read TGTGCCAGCAGCTTACCCGAGCAGGGGGCATCCTACGAGCAGTACTTC.

The V gene is TRBV18, the J gene TRBJ1-2; TRBD1 matches at 7 bases. Germline V gene data show CDR1 as KGHSH and CDR2 as LQKENI. This CDR3 has 16 residues. Trimming took 1 base from V and 3 from J; bases not matched to a gene: 8. The CDR3 DNA sequence: TGTGCCAGCTCACCACTTTTGACAGGGATTGACTATGGCTACACCTTC. Residues: CASSPLLTGIDYGYTF.

The chain combines TRBV19 with TRBJ1-2; the match to TRBD1 covers 9 bases. V shed 4 bases and J 8 bases; nucleotides not matched to a gene: 5. This CDR3 is 13 amino acids long. The germline V gene has CDR1 LNHDA and CDR2 SQIVND (reference sequence). CDR3 residues: CASSRDREDGYTF. Here the CDR3 DNA reads TGTGCCAGTAGTAGGGACAGGGAAGACGGCTACACCTTC.